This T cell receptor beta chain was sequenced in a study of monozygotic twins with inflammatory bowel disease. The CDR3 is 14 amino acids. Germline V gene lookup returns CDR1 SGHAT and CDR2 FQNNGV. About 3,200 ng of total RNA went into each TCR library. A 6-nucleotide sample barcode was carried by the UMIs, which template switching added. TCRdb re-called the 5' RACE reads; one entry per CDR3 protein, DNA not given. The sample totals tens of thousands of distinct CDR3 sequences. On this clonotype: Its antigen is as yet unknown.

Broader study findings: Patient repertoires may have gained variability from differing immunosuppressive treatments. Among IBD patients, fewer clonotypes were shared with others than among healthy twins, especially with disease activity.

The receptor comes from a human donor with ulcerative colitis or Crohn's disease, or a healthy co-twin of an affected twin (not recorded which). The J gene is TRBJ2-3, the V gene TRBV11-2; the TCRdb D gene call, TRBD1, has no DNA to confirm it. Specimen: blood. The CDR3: CASSTGTGADTQYF.